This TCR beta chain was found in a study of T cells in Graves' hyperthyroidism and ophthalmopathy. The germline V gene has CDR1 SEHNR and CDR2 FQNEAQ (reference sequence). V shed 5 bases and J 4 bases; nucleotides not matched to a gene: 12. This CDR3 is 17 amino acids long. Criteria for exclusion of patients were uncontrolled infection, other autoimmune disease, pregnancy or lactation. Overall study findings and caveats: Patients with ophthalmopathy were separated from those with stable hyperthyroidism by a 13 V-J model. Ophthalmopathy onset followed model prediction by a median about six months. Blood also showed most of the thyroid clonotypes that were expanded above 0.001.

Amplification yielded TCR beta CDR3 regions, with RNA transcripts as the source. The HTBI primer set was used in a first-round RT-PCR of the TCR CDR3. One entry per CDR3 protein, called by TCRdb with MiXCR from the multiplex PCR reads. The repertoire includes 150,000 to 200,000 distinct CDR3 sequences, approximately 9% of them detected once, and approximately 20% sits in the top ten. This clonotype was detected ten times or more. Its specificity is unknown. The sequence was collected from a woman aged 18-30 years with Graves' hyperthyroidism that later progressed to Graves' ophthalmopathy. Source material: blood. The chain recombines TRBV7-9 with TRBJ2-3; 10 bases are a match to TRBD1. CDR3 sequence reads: CASSKPQTGGVADTQYF. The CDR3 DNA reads TGTGCCAGCAGCAAGCCCCAGACAGGGGGCGTTGCAGATACGCAGTATTTT.